Described below is a single TCR beta chain sequence and its context. The CDR3 loop spans 15 amino acids. CDR1 is SGHRS, CDR2 YFSETQ, per germline. J lost 4 bases, V lost 4 bases, and 6 bases had no gene match. The data are from a study of blood T cell repertoires in COVID-19. As for the study in general: The cDNA or gDNA used as material had been derived from T cells, B-cell-depleted T cells, or PBMCs.

In the original processing: It was from reference gene primer amplification that nucleated cell counts were estimated. The method was immunoSEQ multiplex PCR; TCRdb's version includes in-frame clones alone and lacks a portion of them. V and J calls and clone size come straight from that table; D and trimming were deduced from the DNA. Seen here are 110,000 or so clones, about nine tenths observed once, and the top ten hold approximately 4.2%. The rearrangement joins TRBV5-1 to TRBJ2-1, with TRBD2 matching 9 bases. The TCR sequence derives from a woman between 50 and 59 years old with acute or convalescent COVID-19. Specimen: peripheral blood. Written as DNA, the CDR3 is TGCGCCAGCAGCCCCCCTAGCGGGGCTTACAATGAGCAGTTCTTC. Its protein product is CASSPPSGAYNEQFF.